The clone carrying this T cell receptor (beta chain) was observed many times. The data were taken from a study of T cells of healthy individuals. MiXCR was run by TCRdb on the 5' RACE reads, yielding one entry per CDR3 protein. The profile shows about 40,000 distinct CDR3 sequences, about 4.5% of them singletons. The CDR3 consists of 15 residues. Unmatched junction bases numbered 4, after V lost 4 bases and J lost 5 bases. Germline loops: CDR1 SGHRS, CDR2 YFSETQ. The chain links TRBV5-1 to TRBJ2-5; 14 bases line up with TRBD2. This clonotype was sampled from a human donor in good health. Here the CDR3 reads CASSGLAGGGETQYF. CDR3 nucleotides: TGCGCCAGCAGCGGACTAGCGGGAGGAGGCGAGACCCAGTACTTC.